This TCR beta chain was identified in a study of human T cells and chemical hapten exposure. The overall study: Each patient's scalp received weekly diphenylcyclopropenone throughout the roughly 25-week study. General observations from the study: With patch test score, the counts of PT1 expanded TCRs showed a positive correlation. With alopecia, donors may have immune responses unlike healthy people's.

One entry per CDR3 protein results from TCRdb running MiXCR on the RACE reads. The repertoire has 300,000 to 450,000 distinct CDR3 sequences, 4.5% to 5.5% of them found once; the top ten carry just over 2.5%. This clonotype was seen many times. The target antigen is unknown. This CDR3 has 17 amino acids. The germline gives CDR1 SGHAT, CDR2 FQDESV (reference sequence). With 5 bases removed from V and 1 base from J, the gap between germline ends came to 19 bases. The sample's time point: pre-sensitization, week 0. Treatment reported: therapeutic diphenylcyclopropenone sensitization with weekly scalp DPC. Blood draws came first, before each patch test.

The sequencing used whole blood, collected in connection with sensitization to the hapten diphenylcyclopropenone (DPC). This sequence joins TRBV11-1 and TRBJ2-3; the D call may be TRBD1 or TRBD2 (5 bases each). The TCR comes from a woman aged 45 to 65 with alopecia areata. Some clones in this sample may be carry-over from other donors' samples. CDR3 DNA: TGTGCCAGCAGCCCCATCGGGGCCCCCCAGCGCACAGATACGCAGTATTTT. Amino acid sequence: CASSPIGAPQRTDTQYF.